These T cell receptor beta chains were read from a single sample in a study of blood T cell repertoires in COVID-19. The assay was immunoSEQ multiplex PCR, and TCRdb's table has in-frame clones only and misses some. The table lists about 190,000 clones, roughly 84% of them singletons, with roughly 3.2% in the top ten. Sequenced material: PBMCs or T cells enriched from blood (not recorded which). Receptors were obtained from a woman aged 30 to 39 who had recovered from COVID-19. Each CDR3 is given with its conserved first and last residue. The D gene is left open where the match is weak. Not all rows give a size; the values are once, few, many and, for expanded clones, a class.

clone_size: -
j_call: TRBJ1-3
d_call: -
v_call: TRBV28
cdr3_nt: TGTGCCACCCGAACCAGGGTATCTGGAAACACCATATATTTT
cdr3_aa: CATRTRVSGNTIYF

clone_size: -
j_call: TRBJ1-4
d_call: -
v_call: TRBV30
cdr3_nt: TGTGCCTGGACCCAGTTTGAAAAACTGTTTTTT
cdr3_aa: CAWTQFEKLFF

clone_size: -
j_call: TRBJ2-5
d_call: TRBD2
v_call: TRBV7-9
cdr3_nt: TGTGCCAGCAGCTTAGGGGGACTAGCGGAAGAGACCCAGTACTTC
cdr3_aa: CASSLGGLAEETQYF

clone_size: -
j_call: TRBJ2-7
d_call: TRBD2
v_call: TRBV7-2
cdr3_nt: TGTGCCAGCAGCTTATTATTAGCGGGAGGGTCCGAGCAGTACTTC
cdr3_aa: CASSLLLAGGSEQYF

clone_size: once
j_call: TRBJ2-7
d_call: TRBD1
v_call: TRBV5-4
cdr3_nt: TGTGCCAGCAGCTGGGGGACAGGTGATATAGAGCAGTACTTC
cdr3_aa: CASSWGTGDIEQYF

clone_size: -
j_call: TRBJ2-1
d_call: -
v_call: TRBV5-4
cdr3_nt: TGTGCCAGCAGCTTGGGGGCCCCCAATGAGCAGTTCTTC
cdr3_aa: CASSLGAPNEQFF

clone_size: few
j_call: TRBJ2-3
d_call: -
v_call: TRBV15
cdr3_nt: TGTGCCACCAGCAGAGAGGGAGGTACAGATACGCAGTATTTT
cdr3_aa: CATSREGGTDTQYF

clone_size: -
j_call: TRBJ2-1
d_call: -
v_call: TRBV1
cdr3_nt: TGCACCAAGTGGGACAGCTCCTACAATGAGCAGTTCTTC
cdr3_aa: CTKWDSSYNEQFF

clone_size: -
j_call: TRBJ1-5
d_call: TRBD1
v_call: TRBV6-5
cdr3_nt: TGTGCCAGTTCTGAGGGGGCCGTTCAGCCCCAGCATTTT
cdr3_aa: CASSEGAVQPQHF

clone_size: -
j_call: TRBJ2-4
d_call: TRBD2
v_call: TRBV28
cdr3_nt: TGTGCCAGCAGGCCACACTCCGGGACTAGCGGAGCTTGGTACAAAAACATTCAGTACTTC
cdr3_aa: CASRPHSGTSGAWYKNIQYF

clone_size: -
j_call: TRBJ1-1
d_call: -
v_call: TRBV19
cdr3_nt: TGTGCCAGTAGTATAGGAACAGTGAACACTGAAGCTTTCTTT
cdr3_aa: CASSIGTVNTEAFF

clone_size: -
j_call: TRBJ1-5
d_call: TRBD1
v_call: TRBV6-5
cdr3_nt: TGTGCCAGCAGTTCAGGGGGCCTTCAGCCCCAGCATTTT
cdr3_aa: CASSSGGLQPQHF

clone_size: -
j_call: TRBJ1-5
d_call: -
v_call: TRBV5-5
cdr3_nt: TGTGCCAGCAGCCCCGACACATATAGCAATCAGCCCCAGCATTTT
cdr3_aa: CASSPDTYSNQPQHF

clone_size: -
j_call: TRBJ2-5
d_call: -
v_call: TRBV28
cdr3_nt: TGTGCCAGCAGTTTACCGCGGGTAGGAGAGACCCAGTACTTC
cdr3_aa: CASSLPRVGETQYF

clone_size: -
j_call: TRBJ2-1
d_call: TRBD1
v_call: TRBV7-7
cdr3_nt: TGTGCTAGCAGCTCGGACAGGGCGAATGAGCAGTTCTTC
cdr3_aa: CASSSDRANEQFF

clone_size: -
j_call: TRBJ1-2
d_call: -
v_call: TRBV7-8
cdr3_nt: TGTGCCAGCAGCTTACGAGTTAACTATGGCTACACCTTC
cdr3_aa: CASSLRVNYGYTF

clone_size: few
j_call: TRBJ1-3
d_call: TRBD1
v_call: TRBV28
cdr3_nt: TGTGCCAGCAGCCACCAGGGGGGCACTGGAAACACCATATATTTT
cdr3_aa: CASSHQGGTGNTIYF

clone_size: -
j_call: TRBJ1-2
d_call: TRBD1
v_call: TRBV10-3
cdr3_nt: TGTGCCACCGTTGACAGGGGAAGGGACTATGGCTACACCTTC
cdr3_aa: CATVDRGRDYGYTF

clone_size: -
j_call: TRBJ1-5
d_call: TRBD1
v_call: TRBV6-5
cdr3_nt: TGTGCCAGCAGACTTCCCGGGACAGTTAATCAGCCCCAGCATTTT
cdr3_aa: CASRLPGTVNQPQHF

clone_size: -
j_call: TRBJ1-1
d_call: TRBD1
v_call: TRBV5-5
cdr3_nt: TGTGCCAGCAGCTTGGGGACAGGAGCCATGGCTGAAGCTTTCTTT
cdr3_aa: CASSLGTGAMAEAFF

clone_size: -
j_call: TRBJ1-6
d_call: -
v_call: TRBV18
cdr3_nt: TGTGCCAGCTCACCTAACAGGTTTCCGTCACCCCTCCACTTT
cdr3_aa: CASSPNRFPSPLHF

clone_size: -
j_call: TRBJ1-2
d_call: -
v_call: TRBV4-1
cdr3_nt: TGCGCCAGCAGCCTCCTTAACTCCTTTAACTATGGCTACACCTTC
cdr3_aa: CASSLLNSFNYGYTF

clone_size: -
j_call: TRBJ1-1
d_call: -
v_call: TRBV10-3
cdr3_nt: TGTGCCATCAGAGGGGGAGAGGGTGAAGCTTTCTTT
cdr3_aa: CAIRGGEGEAFF

clone_size: -
j_call: TRBJ1-3
d_call: TRBD1
v_call: TRBV29-1
cdr3_nt: TGCAGCGTTGAAGATCCGACCGTACAGGGGCTAACTGGAAACACCATATATTTT
cdr3_aa: CSVEDPTVQGLTGNTIYF

clone_size: -
j_call: TRBJ2-1
d_call: TRBD1
v_call: TRBV24-1
cdr3_nt: TGTGCCACCAGTGAGGGACAGGGACGAAGTGAGCAGTTCTTC
cdr3_aa: CATSEGQGRSEQFF

clone_size: -
j_call: TRBJ2-1
d_call: TRBD2
v_call: TRBV19
cdr3_nt: TGTGCCAGTAGTACCGGGACTACAATTTACAATGAGCAGTTCTTC
cdr3_aa: CASSTGTTIYNEQFF

clone_size: -
j_call: TRBJ1-5
d_call: -
v_call: TRBV28
cdr3_nt: TGTGCCAGCAGTTTAAGGGGAGCGGGGGGTCAGCCCCAGCATTTT
cdr3_aa: CASSLRGAGGQPQHF

clone_size: -
j_call: TRBJ1-2
d_call: -
v_call: TRBV5-1
cdr3_nt: TGCGCCAGCAGCTTGGGTATCTATGGCTACACCTTC
cdr3_aa: CASSLGIYGYTF

clone_size: once
j_call: TRBJ2-7
d_call: -
v_call: TRBV28
cdr3_nt: TGTGCCAGCGGGAGCTTACCGCACTACGAGCAGTACTTC
cdr3_aa: CASGSLPHYEQYF

clone_size: -
j_call: TRBJ1-4
d_call: -
v_call: TRBV15
cdr3_nt: TGTGCCACCAGGGCGATATGGCAGGGTGAAGAAAAACTGTTTTTT
cdr3_aa: CATRAIWQGEEKLFF

clone_size: once
j_call: TRBJ1-2
d_call: TRBD1
v_call: TRBV9
cdr3_nt: TGTGCCAGCAGCCCAGTGGACAGGGGGCTTGGGGGCTACACCTTC
cdr3_aa: CASSPVDRGLGGYTF

clone_size: -
j_call: TRBJ2-1
d_call: -
v_call: TRBV28
cdr3_nt: TGTGCCACGTCGTACGGGGGAACATCCTACAATGAGCAGTTCTTC
cdr3_aa: CATSYGGTSYNEQFF

clone_size: -
j_call: TRBJ1-1
d_call: TRBD1
v_call: TRBV5-1
cdr3_nt: TGCGCCAGCAGCTTGGGTCAGGGGGCCTACACTGAAGCTTTCTTT
cdr3_aa: CASSLGQGAYTEAFF

clone_size: -
j_call: TRBJ2-1
d_call: TRBD2
v_call: TRBV5-1
cdr3_nt: TGCGCCAGCAGCTTGGTACTAGCGGGAGACAATGAGCAGTTCTTC
cdr3_aa: CASSLVLAGDNEQFF

clone_size: -
j_call: TRBJ1-2
d_call: TRBD1
v_call: TRBV9
cdr3_nt: TGTGCCAGCAGCGTAGACCTCGGACAGGGGGCTCCTAACTATGGCTACACCTTC
cdr3_aa: CASSVDLGQGAPNYGYTF

clone_size: -
j_call: TRBJ1-1
d_call: -
v_call: TRBV15
cdr3_nt: TGTGCCACCAGCAGTAATCCCGGGACACTGAGCACTGAAGCTTTCTTT
cdr3_aa: CATSSNPGTLSTEAFF

clone_size: -
j_call: TRBJ1-5
d_call: -
v_call: TRBV7-2
cdr3_nt: TGTGCCAGCAGCTTAGGCAGGGGTAACAATCAGCCCCAGCATTTT
cdr3_aa: CASSLGRGNNQPQHF

clone_size: -
j_call: TRBJ2-2
d_call: TRBD2
v_call: TRBV30
cdr3_nt: TGTGCCTGCCCCGCCGGGACTAGCGGGAGGGCCCTCGGGGAGCTGTTTTTT
cdr3_aa: CACPAGTSGRALGELFF

clone_size: -
j_call: TRBJ1-3
d_call: TRBD1
v_call: TRBV6-6
cdr3_nt: TGTGCCAGCAACCCAGGGACAGTTGGAAACACCATATATTTT
cdr3_aa: CASNPGTVGNTIYF

clone_size: -
j_call: TRBJ2-1
d_call: TRBD1
v_call: TRBV28
cdr3_nt: TGTGCCAGCAGTACCAGGGGGCCACATGACGAGCAGTTCTTC
cdr3_aa: CASSTRGPHDEQFF

clone_size: once
j_call: TRBJ2-7
d_call: TRBD2
v_call: TRBV5-1
cdr3_nt: TGCGCCAGCAGCCAGGGACTAGCGGGAGTAACGGCCTACGAGCAGTACTTC
cdr3_aa: CASSQGLAGVTAYEQYF

clone_size: -
j_call: TRBJ2-5
d_call: TRBD1
v_call: TRBV28
cdr3_nt: TGTGCCAGCAGTACGAACAGGGGGCTCGGGGAGACCCAGTACTTC
cdr3_aa: CASSTNRGLGETQYF

clone_size: -
j_call: TRBJ2-7
d_call: -
v_call: TRBV11-2
cdr3_nt: TGTGCCAGCAGCTTAGTTCGGGGCGAGCAGTACTTC
cdr3_aa: CASSLVRGEQYF

clone_size: -
j_call: TRBJ2-7
d_call: -
v_call: TRBV29-1
cdr3_nt: TGCAGCGTTGATTTGGCCTCAGGGGCCCCTGGGGAGCAGTACTTC
cdr3_aa: CSVDLASGAPGEQYF

clone_size: -
j_call: TRBJ2-1
d_call: TRBD2
v_call: TRBV6-5
cdr3_nt: TGTGCCAGCACAGGGACTAGCGGTAACAATGAGCAGTTCTTC
cdr3_aa: CASTGTSGNNEQFF

clone_size: -
j_call: TRBJ2-3
d_call: -
v_call: TRBV19
cdr3_nt: TGTGCCAGTAGCCTACAGGGTGGCACAGATACGCAGTATTTT
cdr3_aa: CASSLQGGTDTQYF

clone_size: few
j_call: TRBJ2-1
d_call: TRBD2
v_call: TRBV19
cdr3_nt: TGTGCCAGTTCAAAGGCTAGCGGTTACAATGAGCAGTTCTTC
cdr3_aa: CASSKASGYNEQFF

clone_size: -
j_call: TRBJ2-2
d_call: TRBD2
v_call: TRBV5-1
cdr3_nt: TGCGCCAGCGGAGGTCGGGGGGATCTCAACACCGGGGAGCTGTTTTTT
cdr3_aa: CASGGRGDLNTGELFF

clone_size: -
j_call: TRBJ2-7
d_call: -
v_call: TRBV29-1
cdr3_nt: TGCAGCGTTGAAGTTAGAGGGAGAGAGCAGTACTTC
cdr3_aa: CSVEVRGREQYF

clone_size: many
j_call: TRBJ1-2
d_call: TRBD1
v_call: TRBV10-3
cdr3_nt: TGTGCCATCAGTGGAGGGGGCTGGGGCTATGGCTACACCTTC
cdr3_aa: CAISGGGWGYGYTF

clone_size: -
j_call: TRBJ1-5
d_call: -
v_call: TRBV6-5
cdr3_nt: TGTGCCAGCAGGACAGATCTAAATCAGCCCCAGCATTTT
cdr3_aa: CASRTDLNQPQHF

clone_size: -
j_call: TRBJ2-5
d_call: TRBD1
v_call: TRBV6-5
cdr3_nt: TGTGCCAGCAGCAACCCCAGGGGGAAAGAGACCCAGTACTTC
cdr3_aa: CASSNPRGKETQYF

clone_size: -
j_call: TRBJ2-7
d_call: TRBD2
v_call: TRBV7-3
cdr3_nt: TGTGCCAGCAGCTTAACCGGGACTAGCTCCTACGAGCAGTACTTC
cdr3_aa: CASSLTGTSSYEQYF

clone_size: -
j_call: TRBJ1-4
d_call: -
v_call: TRBV5-1
cdr3_nt: TGCGCCAGCAGCCGTGACAGCCGTGAAAAACTGTTTTTT
cdr3_aa: CASSRDSREKLFF

clone_size: -
j_call: TRBJ2-4
d_call: TRBD1
v_call: TRBV29-1
cdr3_nt: TGCAGCGTTGAAGGGGACAGGGGGGACATTCAGTACTTC
cdr3_aa: CSVEGDRGDIQYF

clone_size: -
j_call: TRBJ1-3
d_call: -
v_call: TRBV3-1/TRBV3-2
cdr3_nt: TGTGCCAGCCGGCCGGCGGCTGGAAACACCATATATTTT
cdr3_aa: CASRPAAGNTIYF

clone_size: few
j_call: TRBJ2-1
d_call: -
v_call: TRBV11-2
cdr3_nt: TGTGCCAGCAGCGACCCCGGGACTTTCTCCAATGAGCAGTTCTTC
cdr3_aa: CASSDPGTFSNEQFF

clone_size: -
j_call: TRBJ1-2
d_call: TRBD1
v_call: TRBV24-1
cdr3_nt: TGTGCCACCAGTGATTTGGGAAGTCAGGGGGTGTATGGCTACACCTTC
cdr3_aa: CATSDLGSQGVYGYTF

clone_size: once
j_call: TRBJ1-5
d_call: TRBD1
v_call: TRBV2
cdr3_nt: TGTGCCAGCAGATCGACAGGGGCTAGACAGCCCCAGCATTTT
cdr3_aa: CASRSTGARQPQHF